This TCR beta chain emerged from a study of blood T cell repertoires in COVID-19. Study as a whole: The United States, Italy and Spain supplied acute and convalescent COVID-19 samples. T cells, B-cell-depleted T cells, or PBMCs supplied cDNA or gDNA.

CDR1 and CDR2 (germline): SNHLY, FYNNEI. V lost 4 bases and J 6 bases, leaving 13 bases between the germline ends. The CDR3 spans 14 residues. Original methodology: Nucleated cell number was recorded as an estimate derived from reference gene primer amplification. Method: immunoSEQ multiplex PCR; TCRdb's copy keeps in-frame clones and lacks some. That table furnishes V, J and clone size, whereas the DNA furnished D and trimming. The sample records some 31,000 clones, 85% to 90% being singletons. Only a few counts were recorded for this clone. This chain links TRBV2 with TRBJ1-5; no clear D gene. The source is a man between 65 and 80 years old with active COVID-19. Sequenced: peripheral blood. This CDR3 reads CASSGHLGGQPQHF. DNA for the CDR3: TGTGCCAGCAGTGGACACTTGGGAGGTCAGCCCCAGCATTTT. Looking up the rest from reference TRBV2 and TRBJ1-5 gives the full variable domain: EPEVTQTPSHQVTQMGQEVILRCVPISNHLYFYWYRQILGQKVEFLVSFYNNEISEKSEIFDDQFSVERPDGSNFTLKIRSTKLEDSAMYFCASSGHLGGQPQHFGDGTRLSIL.